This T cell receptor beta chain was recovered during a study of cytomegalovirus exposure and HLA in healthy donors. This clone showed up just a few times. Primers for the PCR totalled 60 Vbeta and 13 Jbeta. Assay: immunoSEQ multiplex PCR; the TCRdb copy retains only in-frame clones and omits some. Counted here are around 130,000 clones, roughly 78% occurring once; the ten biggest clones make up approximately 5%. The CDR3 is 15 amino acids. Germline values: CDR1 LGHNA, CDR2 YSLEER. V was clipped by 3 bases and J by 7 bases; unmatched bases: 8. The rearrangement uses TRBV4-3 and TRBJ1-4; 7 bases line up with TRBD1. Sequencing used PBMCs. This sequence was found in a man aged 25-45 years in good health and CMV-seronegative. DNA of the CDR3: TGCGCCAGCAGCCAGGGTTTGACAGGGAGTGAAAAACTGTTTTTT. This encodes CASSQGLTGSEKLFF.